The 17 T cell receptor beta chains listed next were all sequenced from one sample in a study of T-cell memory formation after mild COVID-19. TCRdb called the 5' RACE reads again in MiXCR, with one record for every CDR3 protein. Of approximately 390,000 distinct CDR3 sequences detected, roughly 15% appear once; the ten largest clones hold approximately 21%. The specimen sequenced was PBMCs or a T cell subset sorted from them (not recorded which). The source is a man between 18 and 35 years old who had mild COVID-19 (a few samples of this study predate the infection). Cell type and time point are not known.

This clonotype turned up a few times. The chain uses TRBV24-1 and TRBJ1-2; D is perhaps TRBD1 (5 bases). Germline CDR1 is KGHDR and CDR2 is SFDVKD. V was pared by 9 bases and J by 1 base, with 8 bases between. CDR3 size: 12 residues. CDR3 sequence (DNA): TGTGCCACCTCTGACAGTAACTATGGCTACACCTTC. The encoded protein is CATSDSNYGYTF.

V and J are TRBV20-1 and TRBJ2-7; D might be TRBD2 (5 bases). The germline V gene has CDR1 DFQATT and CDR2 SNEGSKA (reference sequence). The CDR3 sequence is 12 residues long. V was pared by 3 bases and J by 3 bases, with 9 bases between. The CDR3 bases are TGCAGTGCTAGCTCGGGGAGCTACGAGCAGTACGTC. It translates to CSASSGSYEQYV.

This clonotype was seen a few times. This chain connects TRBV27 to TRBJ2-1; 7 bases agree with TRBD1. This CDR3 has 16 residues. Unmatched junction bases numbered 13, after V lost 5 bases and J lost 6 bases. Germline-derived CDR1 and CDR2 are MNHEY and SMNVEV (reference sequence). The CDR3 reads CASSPWTGRLINEQFF. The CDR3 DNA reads TGTGCCAGCAGTCCGTGGACAGGTCGCCTTATCAATGAGCAGTTCTTC.

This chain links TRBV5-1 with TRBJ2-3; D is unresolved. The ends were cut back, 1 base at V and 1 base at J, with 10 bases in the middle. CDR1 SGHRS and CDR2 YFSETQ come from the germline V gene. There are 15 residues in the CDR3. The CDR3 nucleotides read TGCGCCAGCAGCTTGAACTACTTCGGCACAGATACGCAGTATTTT. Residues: CASSLNYFGTDTQYF.

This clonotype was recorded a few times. In nucleotides, the CDR3 is TGTGCCAGCACCTTTAACGGGGGGGCCTCGGGAGATACGCAGTATTTT. Translation: CASTFNGGASGDTQYF. The rearrangement joins TRBV5-6 to TRBJ2-3, with 8 bases lining up with TRBD2. The germline V gene encodes CDR1 SGHDT and CDR2 YYEEEE. V shed 6 bases and J 5 bases; nucleotides not matched to a gene: 14. The CDR3 runs to 16 residues.

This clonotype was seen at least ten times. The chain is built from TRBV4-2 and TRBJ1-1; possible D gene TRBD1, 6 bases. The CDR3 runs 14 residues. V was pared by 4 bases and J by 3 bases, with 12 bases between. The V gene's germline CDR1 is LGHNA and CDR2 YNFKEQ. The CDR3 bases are TGTGCCAGCAGCCCGTTACAGGGATACACTGAAGCTTTCTTT. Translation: CASSPLQGYTEAFF.

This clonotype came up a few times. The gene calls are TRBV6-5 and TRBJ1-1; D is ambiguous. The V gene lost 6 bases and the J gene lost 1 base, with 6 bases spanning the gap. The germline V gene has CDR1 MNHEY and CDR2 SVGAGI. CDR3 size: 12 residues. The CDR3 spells CASRAGNTEAFF. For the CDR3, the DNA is TGTGCCAGCAGGGCCGGGAACACTGAAGCTTTCTTT.

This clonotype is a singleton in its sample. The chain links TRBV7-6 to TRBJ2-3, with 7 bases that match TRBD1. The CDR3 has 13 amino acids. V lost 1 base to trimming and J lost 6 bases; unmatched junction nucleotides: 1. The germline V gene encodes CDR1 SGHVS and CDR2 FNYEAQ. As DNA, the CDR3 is TGTGCCAGCAGCTTAGAACAGGGGGATACGCAGTATTTT. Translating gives CASSLEQGDTQYF. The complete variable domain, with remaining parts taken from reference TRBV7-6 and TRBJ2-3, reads GAGVSQSPRYKVTKRGQDVALRCDPISGHVSLYWYRQALGQGPEFLTYFNYEAQQDKSGLPNDRFSAERPEGSISTLTIQRTEQRDSAMYRCASSLEQGDTQYFGPGTRLTVL.

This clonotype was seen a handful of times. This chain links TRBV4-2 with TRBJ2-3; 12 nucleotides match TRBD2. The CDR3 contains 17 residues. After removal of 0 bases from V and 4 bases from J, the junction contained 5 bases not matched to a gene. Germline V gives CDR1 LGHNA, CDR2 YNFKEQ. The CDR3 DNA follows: TGTGCCAGCAGCCAAGATATTCTAGCGGGGGGGCCAGATACGCAGTATTTT. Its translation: CASSQDILAGGPDTQYF.

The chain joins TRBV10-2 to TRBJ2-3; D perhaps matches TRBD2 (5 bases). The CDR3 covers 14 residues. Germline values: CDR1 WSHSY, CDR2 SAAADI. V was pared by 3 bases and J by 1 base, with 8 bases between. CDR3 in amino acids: CASSDTGGTDTQYF. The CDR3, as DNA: TGCGCCAGCAGTGATACCGGGGGCACAGATACGCAGTATTTT.

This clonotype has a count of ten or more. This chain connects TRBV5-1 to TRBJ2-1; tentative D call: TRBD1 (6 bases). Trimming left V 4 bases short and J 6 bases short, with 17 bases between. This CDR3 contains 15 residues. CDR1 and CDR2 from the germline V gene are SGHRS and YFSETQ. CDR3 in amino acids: CASSSRGQLGNEQFF. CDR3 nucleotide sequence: TGCGCCAGCAGCAGCAGGGGCCAACTCGGCAATGAGCAGTTCTTC.

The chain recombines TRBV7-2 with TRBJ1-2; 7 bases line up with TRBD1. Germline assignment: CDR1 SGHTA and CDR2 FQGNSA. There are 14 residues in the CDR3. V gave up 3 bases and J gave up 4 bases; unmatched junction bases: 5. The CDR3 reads CASSFEGAGYGYTF. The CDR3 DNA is TGTGCCAGCAGCTTCGAGGGGGCCGGCTATGGCTACACCTTC.

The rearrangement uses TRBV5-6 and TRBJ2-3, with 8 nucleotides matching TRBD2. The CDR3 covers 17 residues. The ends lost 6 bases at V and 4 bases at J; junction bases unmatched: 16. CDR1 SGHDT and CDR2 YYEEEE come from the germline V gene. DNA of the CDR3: TGTGCCAGCACCCCGTTCCGAAGGGCGGGGGGAGCAGATACGCAGTATTTT. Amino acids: CASTPFRRAGGADTQYF.

CDR3 DNA: TGTGCCAGCAGTTACTCGACAGAAACTGAAGCTTTCTTT. This translates into CASSYSTETEAFF. This rearrangement joins TRBV6-5 to TRBJ1-1; D possibly corresponds to TRBD1 (5 bases). V dropped 0 bases and J dropped 5 bases, with 7 bases sitting between them. Per germline, CDR1 MNHEY and CDR2 SVGAGI. This CDR3 comprises 13 residues.

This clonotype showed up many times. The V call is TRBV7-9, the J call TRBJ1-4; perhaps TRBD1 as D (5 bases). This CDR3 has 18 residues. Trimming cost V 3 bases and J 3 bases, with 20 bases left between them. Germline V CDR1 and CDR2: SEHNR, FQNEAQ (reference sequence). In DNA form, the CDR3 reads TGTGCCAGCAGCTTTCAACCGGGACTTCGGCGGGCTAATGAAAAACTGTTTTTT. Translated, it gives CASSFQPGLRRANEKLFF.

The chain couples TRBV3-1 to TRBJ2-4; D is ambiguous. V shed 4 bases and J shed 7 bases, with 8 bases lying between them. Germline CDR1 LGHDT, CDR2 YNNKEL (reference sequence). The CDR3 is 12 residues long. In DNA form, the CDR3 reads TGTGCCAGCAGCCGAGATCAGAACATTCAGTACTTC. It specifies CASSRDQNIQYF. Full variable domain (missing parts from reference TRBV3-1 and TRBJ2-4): DTAVSQTPKYLVTQMGNDKSIKCEQNLGHDTMYWYKQDSKKFLKIMFSYNNKELIINETVPNRFSPKSPDKAHLNLHINSLELGDSAVYFCASSRDQNIQYFGAGTRLSVL.

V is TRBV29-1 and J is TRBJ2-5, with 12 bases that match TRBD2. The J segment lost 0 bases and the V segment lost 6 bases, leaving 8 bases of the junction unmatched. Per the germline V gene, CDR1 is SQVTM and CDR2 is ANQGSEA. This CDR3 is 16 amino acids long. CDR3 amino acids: CSVKGLAGGNQETQYF. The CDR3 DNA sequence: TGCAGCGTCAAGGGTCTAGCGGGGGGGAACCAAGAGACCCAGTACTTC.